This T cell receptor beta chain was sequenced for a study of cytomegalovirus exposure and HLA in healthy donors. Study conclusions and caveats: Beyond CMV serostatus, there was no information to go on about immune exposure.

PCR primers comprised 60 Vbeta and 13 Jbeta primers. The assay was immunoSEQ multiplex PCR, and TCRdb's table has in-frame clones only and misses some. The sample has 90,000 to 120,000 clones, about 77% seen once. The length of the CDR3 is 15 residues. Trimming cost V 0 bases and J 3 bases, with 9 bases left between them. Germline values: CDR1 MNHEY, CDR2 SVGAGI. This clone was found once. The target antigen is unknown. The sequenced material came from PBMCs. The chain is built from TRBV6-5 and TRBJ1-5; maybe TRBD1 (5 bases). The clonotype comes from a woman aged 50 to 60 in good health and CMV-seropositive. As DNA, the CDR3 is TGTGCCAGCAGTTACTCAGCAGGGCCCAATCAGCCCCAGCATTTT. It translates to CASSYSAGPNQPQHF.